Shown below are 24 T cell receptor beta chains from a single sample sequenced in a study of T cell changes during pregnancy in multiple sclerosis. Clones were read by immunoSEQ multiplex PCR, and TCRdb kept only the in-frame ones, dropping some. The sample consists of about 52,000 clones, around 93% of them appearing once. The specimen was CD4+ T cells from peripheral blood mononuclear cells, collected after pregnancy. The receptors originated from a female donor in good health, enrolled as a control in a pregnancy study.

This chain links TRBV6-6 with TRBJ2-1, with D tentatively TRBD2 (7 bases). V was shortened by 2 bases and J by 7 bases, with 15 bases between the two germline ends. The CDR3 is made up of 15 amino acids. CDR1 MNHNY and CDR2 SVGAGI come from the germline V gene (reference sequence). The DNA of the CDR3 is TGTGCCAGCAGTTACCGAGGGGGGGGAGGGAATGAGCAGTTCTTC. The encoded protein is CASSYRGGGGNEQFF.

This clone showed up just once. The rearrangement links TRBV7-2 to TRBJ1-4; D call uncertain. Trimming removed 5 bases at V and 5 bases at J, with 12 bases between. Germline assignment: CDR1 SGHTA and CDR2 FQGNSA. CDR3 length: 14 residues. For the CDR3, the DNA is TGTGCCAGCAGCCTCGGGGAGACGAATGAAAAACTGTTTTTT. Encoded protein: CASSLGETNEKLFF. Supplemented by reference TRBV7-2 and TRBJ1-4, the full variable domain reads GAGVSQSPSNKVTEKGKDVELRCDPISGHTALYWYRQSLGQGLEFLIYFQGNSAPDKSGLPSDRFSAERTGGSVSTLTIQRTQQEDSAVYLCASSLGETNEKLFFGSGTQLSVL.

The chain's CDR3 is CSARGTGGTEAFF. The CDR3, as DNA: TGCAGCGCTAGAGGGACAGGGGGGACTGAAGCTTTCTTT. The rearrangement links TRBV29-1 to TRBJ1-1; TRBD1 agrees at 11 bases. The CDR3 is 13 amino acids. The V and J ends lost 7 bases and 5 bases, in that order; junction bases with no gene match: 6. Per the germline V gene, CDR1 is SQVTM and CDR2 is ANQGSEA.

This chain links TRBV7-3 with TRBJ2-1, with 10 bases identical to TRBD1. With 5 bases clipped from V and 3 bases from J, the junction kept 4 bases outside the gene matches. The CDR3 consists of 15 residues. The germline V gene encodes CDR1 SGHTA and CDR2 FQGTGA. The CDR3 DNA sequence: TGTGCCAGCAGCAGTGGGGACAGGGGCTACAATGAGCAGTTCTTC. Amino acid sequence: CASSSGDRGYNEQFF.

The chain is built from TRBV5-5 and TRBJ1-1, with 7 nucleotides matching TRBD1. The V segment lost 1 base and the J segment 8 bases; nucleotides outside the gene matches: 5. Looked up from germline, CDR1 is SGHKS and CDR2 is YYEKEE (reference sequence). The CDR3 runs 13 residues. The CDR3 here is CASSLTIQGEAFF. The CDR3 DNA reads as TGTGCCAGCAGCTTGACAATACAGGGGGAAGCTTTCTTT.

In DNA, the CDR3 is TGTGCCAGCAGACAGGGACAGGGCGGTAATGAAGCTTTCTTT. Its translation: CASRQGQGGNEAFF. The chain joins TRBV28 to TRBJ1-1, with 9 positions matching TRBD1. The CDR3 loop spans 14 amino acids. From germline, CDR1 is MDHEN and CDR2 SYDVKM. V trimming: 6 bases; J trimming: 7 bases; junction bases outside the gene matches: 9.

The rearrangement joins TRBV30 to TRBJ1-5; TRBD1 might be the D (5 bases). The CDR3 spans 13 residues. The V end was cut by 5 bases, the J end by 3 bases, with 11 bases between. Germline V gene lookup returns CDR1 GTSNPN and CDR2 SVGIG (reference sequence). CDR3 sequence (DNA): TGTGCCTGGGGTCTAGGGGCCAATCAGCCCCAGCATTTT. The encoded protein is CAWGLGANQPQHF. The full variable domain, completed using reference TRBV30 and TRBJ1-5, is SQTIHQWPATLVQPVGSPLSLECTVEGTSNPNLYWYRQAAGRGLQLLFYSVGIGQISSEVPQNLSASRPQDRQFILSSKKLLLSDSGFYLCAWGLGANQPQHFGDGTRLSIL.

CDR3 bases: TGTGCCAGCAGCCGTAGAACCCCGGGACAGGGGCGCGGAAACACCATATATTTT. Amino acids: CASSRRTPGQGRGNTIYF. This chain links TRBV7-8 with TRBJ1-3, with 10 positions matching TRBD1. J lost 4 bases, V lost 5 bases, and 14 bases had no gene match. The germline V gene encodes CDR1 SGHVS and CDR2 FQNEAQ. The CDR3 extends over 18 amino acids.

The CDR3 DNA follows: TGTGCCAGCAGCCGGGAGGGGATCCTAGATACGCAGTATTTT. Amino acids: CASSREGILDTQYF. The J gene is TRBJ2-3, the V gene TRBV7-9, with 8 bases matching TRBD2. The CDR3 spans 14 residues. Germline loops: CDR1 SEHNR, CDR2 FQNEAQ (reference sequence). Trimming cost V 5 bases and J 5 bases; bases outside gene matches: 6.

The chain joins TRBV19 to TRBJ1-1; 8 positions agree with TRBD1. This CDR3 region has 15 residues. The V segment lost 5 bases and the J segment 3 bases; nucleotides outside the gene matches: 8. Germline CDR1 is LNHDA and CDR2 is SQIVND (reference sequence). The CDR3 here is CASSPDRGADTEAFF. In DNA, the CDR3 is TGTGCCAGTAGTCCCGACAGGGGCGCGGACACTGAAGCTTTCTTT.

The rearrangement links TRBV4-1 to TRBJ2-1, with 10 bases aligning to TRBD1. With V trimmed by 2 bases and J by 5 bases, 6 bases remained unmatched. The CDR3 has 16 amino acids. The V gene's germline CDR1 is MGHRA and CDR2 YSYEKL. The CDR3 DNA follows: TGCGCCAGCAGCCAAAAGACAGGGGGCCTGAACAATGAGCAGTTCTTC. As protein: CASSQKTGGLNNEQFF.

The chain joins TRBV19 to TRBJ2-1, with D perhaps TRBD1 (5 bases). Trimming cost V 3 bases and J 3 bases, with 15 bases left between them. The germline gives CDR1 LNHDA, CDR2 SQIVND (reference sequence). The CDR3 is 16 amino acids. The CDR3 DNA reads TGTGCCAGTAGTATGCCGGACATTCGAGACTACAATGAGCAGTTCTTC. This encodes CASSMPDIRDYNEQFF.

The chain carries TRBV6-5 and TRBJ2-1; perhaps TRBD1 as D (5 bases). V was trimmed by 2 bases and J by 7 bases, leaving 15 bases between them. CDR3 length: 15 amino acids. Germline V gene data show CDR1 as MNHEY and CDR2 as SVGAGI. The CDR3 is CASSYTQTQGNEQFF. DNA of the CDR3: TGTGCCAGCAGTTACACGCAGACGCAGGGAAATGAGCAGTTCTTC.

In this sample, this clone turned up once. The rearrangement links TRBV28 to TRBJ2-1; D might be TRBD2 (5 bases). The germline V and J ends were trimmed by 7 bases and 9 bases, with 7 bases remaining between them. This CDR3 comprises 10 residues. Germline values: CDR1 MDHEN, CDR2 SYDVKM. The CDR3 sequence: CASKLGEQFF. The CDR3 nucleotides read TGTGCCAGCAAACTAGGTGAGCAGTTCTTC.

The J gene is TRBJ1-2, the V gene TRBV4-3, with TRBD1 as a possible D gene (5 bases). With 1 base removed from V and 8 bases from J, the gap between germline ends came to 8 bases. This CDR3 comprises 12 residues. In germline, CDR1 is LGHNA, CDR2 YSLEER. The CDR3 bases are TGCGCCAGCAGCCAAGGGGGGGTGGGCTACACCTTC. Translated, it gives CASSQGGVGYTF.

This rearrangement joins TRBV7-8 to TRBJ1-2, with 7 bases aligning to TRBD1. V trimming: 1 base; J trimming: 8 bases; junction bases outside the gene matches: 22. The CDR3 extends over 19 amino acids. The V gene's germline CDR1 is SGHVS and CDR2 FQNEAQ. Here the CDR3 DNA reads TGTGCCAGCAGCTTAGGGAGGATGAGGACAGGCCCTTCGGGAATGGGCTACACCTTC. Encoded protein: CASSLGRMRTGPSGMGYTF.

The rearrangement uses TRBV6-5 and TRBJ1-6, with a possible D match to TRBD1 (5 bases). Trimming left V 2 bases short and J 7 bases short, with 15 bases between. Germline V gene sequence: CDR1 MNHEY, CDR2 SVGAGI. The CDR3 sequence is 16 residues long. The CDR3 here is CASSYTPGGDNSPLHF. CDR3 coding DNA: TGTGCCAGCAGTTACACGCCGGGGGGTGACAATTCACCCCTCCACTTT.

The gene calls are TRBV4-1 and TRBJ1-4; the match to TRBD1 covers 9 bases. After removal of 5 bases from V and 8 bases from J, the junction contained 6 bases not matched to a gene. The CDR3 extends over 14 amino acids. Per germline, CDR1 MGHRA and CDR2 YSYEKL. The CDR3 here is CASSYTGGEEKLFF. In DNA, the CDR3 is TGCGCCAGCAGCTATACAGGGGGCGAGGAAAAACTGTTTTTT.

This clone occurred once. This rearrangement joins TRBV19 to TRBJ2-1; TRBD2 agrees at 11 bases. In germline, CDR1 is LNHDA, CDR2 SQIVND (reference sequence). Trimming at V came to 3 bases and at J to 12 bases, leaving 7 bases not matched to a gene. The CDR3 runs to 14 residues. CDR3 in amino acids: CASSMVAGGRRQFF. Written as DNA, the CDR3 is TGTGCCAGTAGTATGGTAGCGGGGGGGCGAAGGCAGTTCTTC.

V is TRBV7-2 and J is TRBJ1-3; 9 positions match TRBD1. Trimming took 5 bases from V and 4 from J; bases not matched to a gene: 3. The CDR3 covers 14 residues. The germline V gene has CDR1 SGHTA and CDR2 FQGNSA. CDR3 loop: CASSPGTGGNTIYF. The CDR3, as DNA: TGTGCCAGCAGCCCTGGGACAGGGGGAAACACCATATATTTT.

The chain couples TRBV7-9 to TRBJ2-4, with D tentatively TRBD2 (7 bases). The CDR3 has 16 residues. V was pared by 5 bases and J by 0 bases, with 14 bases between. Germline V CDR1 and CDR2: SEHNR, FQNEAQ (reference sequence). The CDR3 region is CASSPHGGQAKNIQYF. The DNA for the CDR3 is TGTGCCAGCAGCCCCCACGGGGGGCAAGCCAAAAACATTCAGTACTTC.

The chain has TRBV7-9 and TRBJ2-7; 7 bases match TRBD2. CDR3 size: 16 residues. The ends lost 2 bases at V and 9 bases at J; junction bases unmatched: 16. Germline CDR1 and CDR2: SEHNR and FQNEAQ (reference sequence). CDR3 bases: TGTGCCAGCAGCTTACCCCTTGGGGCCCTAGCGGTGGGGCAGTACTTC. It specifies CASSLPLGALAVGQYF. Full variable domain (rest looked up from reference TRBV7-9 and TRBJ2-7): DTGVSQNPRHKITKRGQNVTFRCDPISEHNRLYWYRQTLGQGPEFLTYFQNEAQLEKSRLLSDRFSAERPKGSFSTLEIQRTEQGDSAMYLCASSLPLGALAVGQYFGPGTRLTVT.

The chain employs TRBV30 and TRBJ1-2, with TRBD1 matching 7 bases. In germline, CDR1 is GTSNPN, CDR2 SVGIG (reference sequence). There are 14 residues in the CDR3. V shed 2 bases, J shed 4 bases, and the junction held 7 bases outside the gene matches. CDR3 loop: CAWSFTGVTYGYTF. The CDR3 nucleotides read TGTGCCTGGAGTTTCACAGGGGTCACCTATGGCTACACCTTC.

This chain joins TRBV29-1 and TRBJ1-2, with 7 bases that match TRBD1. V shed 3 bases and J 7 bases; nucleotides not matched to a gene: 8. This CDR3 region has 13 residues. Germline assignment: CDR1 SQVTM and CDR2 ANQGSEA. Here the CDR3 reads CSVDSGTVPGYTF. CDR3 nucleotides: TGCAGCGTTGATTCGGGGACAGTGCCTGGCTACACCTTC.